These T cell receptor beta chains were read from a single sample in a study of T-cell reconstitution after alpha-beta-depleted transplantation in children. TCRdb independently ran MiXCR on the PCR reads; one entry per CDR3 protein. The profile shows some 140,000 distinct CDR3 sequences, 9.5% to 10% of them singletons. The material was PBMCs, mostly from graft donor cells, obtained 180 days after TCRalphabeta/CD19-depleted stem cell transplant. These receptor sequences come from a girl under three years old who had a stem cell transplant for combined immunodeficiency, so the T cells may come from the graft donor. Both conserved end residues are part of each CDR3. A D gene is named only where the DNA matches it firmly. Only part of the rows carry a size: once, few, many, or a class if the clone is expanded.

d_call,v_call,j_call,clone_size,cdr3_nt,cdr3_aa
TRBD1,TRBV2,TRBJ2-7,few,TGTGCCAGCCTAAACAGGGTGTACAGGGGACCCTACGAGCAGTACTTC,CASLNRVYRGPYEQYF
-,TRBV7-8,TRBJ1-2,-,TGTGCCAGCAGCTTAGCCAGGGCTTACGGCTACACCTTC,CASSLARAYGYTF
-,TRBV11-1,TRBJ2-2,-,TGTGCCAGCAGCTTAGGTACAGGGTCGAACACCGGGGAGCTGTTTTTT,CASSLGTGSNTGELFF
-,TRBV7-3,TRBJ2-7,few,TGTGCCAGCAGCTTAAGGGGGGGGCCATCCTACGAGCAGTACTTC,CASSLRGGPSYEQYF
-,TRBV29-1,TRBJ2-7,-,TGCAGCGTTGAAGTACGGGGGATTGTCTACGAGCAGTACTTC,CSVEVRGIVYEQYF
TRBD1,TRBV20-1,TRBJ1-5,many,TGCAGTGCGGAGCGGGACAGATATCAGCCCCAGCATTTT,CSAERDRYQPQHF
-,TRBV11-2,TRBJ2-5,few,TGTGCCAGCAGCATAGGATCAGCCCAAGAGACCCAGTACTTC,CASSIGSAQETQYF
-,TRBV12-3/TRBV12-4,TRBJ2-5,-,TGTGCCAGCAGTTGGTGGGGACAAGAGACCCAGTACTTC,CASSWWGQETQYF
-,TRBV5-5,TRBJ1-4,few,TGTGCCAGCAGCTTAAATTCGGGGAGGTCTAATGAAAAACTGTTTTTT,CASSLNSGRSNEKLFF
TRBD1,TRBV5-6,TRBJ1-5,-,TGTGCCAGCAGCTCCGGGACAGGGAGAGTCAATCAGCCCCAGCATTTT,CASSSGTGRVNQPQHF
-,TRBV25-1,TRBJ2-1,many,TGTGCCAGCGGCGGGACGGCGGGTGAGCAGTTCTTC,CASGGTAGEQFF
-,TRBV20-1,TRBJ1-5,-,TGCAGTGCGCTGAGGGACATCCGAGGTCAGCCCCAGCATTTT,CSALRDIRGQPQHF
-,TRBV24-1,TRBJ2-1,-,TGTGCCACCAGTGACCTTCTATACAATGAGCAGTTCTTC,CATSDLLYNEQFF
-,TRBV12-3/TRBV12-4,TRBJ1-1,-,TGTGCCAGCAGCACGACCAGCTCGAACACTGAAGCTTTCTTT,CASSTTSSNTEAFF
-,TRBV10-3,TRBJ2-5,few,TGTGCCTCCTGGGACACCCTAAGGACCCAGTACTTC,CASWDTLRTQYF
TRBD2,TRBV20-1,TRBJ2-7,-,TGCAGTGCTAGAGATCTTCGGGCTGGCGGGAGACCTTACGAGCAGTACTTC,CSARDLRAGGRPYEQYF
-,TRBV7-8,TRBJ1-3,few,TGTGCCAGCAGCTTATTGTGGGGAAGAGGGTCTAACACCATATATTTT,CASSLLWGRGSNTIYF
TRBD2,TRBV20-1,TRBJ2-1,few,TGCAGTGCTATACATAGCGGGAGGCGCTCCTACAATGAGCAGTTCTTC,CSAIHSGRRSYNEQFF
-,TRBV6-5,TRBJ2-1,few,TGTGCCAGCAGTTACTCGAGACAGAGCTTCTCCTACAATGAGCAGTTCTTC,CASSYSRQSFSYNEQFF
-,TRBV20-1,TRBJ2-1,-,TGCAGTGCTAGAGATATGAGGGGGTCTAATCGGGATGAGCAGTTCTTC,CSARDMRGSNRDEQFF
-,TRBV7-8,TRBJ2-1,few,TGTGCCAGCAGCTCGGACGGCCGTACCTACAATGAGCAGTTCTTC,CASSSDGRTYNEQFF
-,TRBV15,TRBJ2-7,once,TGTGCCACCAGCAGAAGGGTGGTTGGCGAGCAGTACTTC,CATSRRVVGEQYF
-,TRBV28,TRBJ2-7,-,TGTGCCAGCAGTTTTCCCGGGGATCGGTACGAGCAGTACTTC,CASSFPGDRYEQYF
-,TRBV18,TRBJ2-1,few,TGTGCCAGCTCAGAGGGGACCTCCTACAATGAGCAGTTCTTC,CASSEGTSYNEQFF
-,TRBV7-3,TRBJ2-3,few,TGTGCCAGCAGCTTAACGGGGGGCGGGAAGACAGATACGCAGTATTTT,CASSLTGGGKTDTQYF
TRBD2,TRBV5-1,TRBJ2-7,few,TGCGCCAGCAGCTTCTCCCCGGGACTAGATTCCTACGAGCAGTACTTC,CASSFSPGLDSYEQYF
-,TRBV7-8,TRBJ2-1,-,TGTGCCAGCAGCTCGGCTGTGTACAATGAGCAGTTCTTC,CASSSAVYNEQFF
TRBD1,TRBV20-1,TRBJ2-2,few,TGCAGTGCTACGGGACAGGGTGGCACCGGGGAGCTGTTTTTT,CSATGQGGTGELFF
-,TRBV5-1,TRBJ2-5,few,TGCGCCAGCAGACAGGGAGGATCAGAGACCCAGTACTTC,CASRQGGSETQYF
-,TRBV7-8,TRBJ2-5,-,TGTGCCAGCAGGGGGCCCCAGGAGAGCCAAGAGACCCAGTACTTC,CASRGPQESQETQYF